This T cell receptor beta chain was obtained from a study of technical replicates of blood from a few donors. Generated by immunoSEQ multiplex PCR, the TCRdb table keeps only in-frame clones and is missing some. This table has tens of thousands of clones, roughly 98% appearing once. This CDR3 contains 13 residues. CDR1 is SGHRS and CDR2 is YFSETQ in the germline V gene. V lost 2 bases and J lost 2, with 8 bases in between. J is TRBJ2-7 and V is TRBV5-1, with D perhaps TRBD2 (5 bases). Input material: T cells isolated from PBMCs. The TCR comes from a human donor in good health. The CDR3 loop reads CASSLTSPYEQYF. CDR3 bases: TGCGCCAGCAGCTTAACTAGTCCCTACGAGCAGTACTTC.